This T cell receptor (beta chain) was captured in a study of blood T cell repertoires in COVID-19. Study-wide context: Samples came from the United States, Italy and Spain, spanning acute and convalescent COVID-19. T cells, B-cell-depleted T cells, or PBMCs supplied cDNA or gDNA.

Sequencing was performed with immunoSEQ multiplex PCR; in TCRdb, only in-frame clones are kept and a portion is missing. The repertoire has about 100,000 clones, 91% of them found once; the top ten carry roughly 1.9%. The CDR3 spans 14 residues. Trimming left V 0 bases short and J 6 bases short, with 10 bases between. Germline V gene data show CDR1 as SGHRS and CDR2 as YFSETQ. This receptor was taken from a man aged 45 to 65 with active COVID-19. The chain combines TRBV5-1 with TRBJ2-1; D perhaps matches TRBD1 (6 bases). Sequenced input: peripheral blood. In DNA form, the CDR3 reads TGCGCCAGCAGCTTGGCCGCCAGGGGCAATGAGCAGTTCTTC. Amino acids: CASSLAARGNEQFF.